This entry features one TCR beta chain sequence. The antigen it binds to is not known. There are no base qualities to consult, and no much larger clone falls within one base. These data are taken from a study of blood T cell repertoires in COVID-19 (dated by TCRdb to the early 2020s). About the full investigation: The collaborator samples originated in the United States, Italy and Spain and spanned the acute and convalescent phases of COVID-19. The prospective study material was composed of cDNA or gDNA derived from T cells, B-cell-depleted T cells, or PBMCs. Deeply sampled blood TCRbeta repertoires from subjects exposed to, actively infected with, or recovered from COVID-19 were included in the dataset. The repertoires were released in a freely available public database meant as a resource for research on the immune response to SARS-CoV-2. The samples were drawn from two sources: the first 160 participants of the ongoing ImmuneRACE study, and 1,000 to 1,500 subjects contributed by 6 global collaborators. A de-identified subject ID, COVID-19 status, age in years and sex were almost always included in the sample metadata. Where HLA class I and class II types were available, the types were taken from metadata supplied by the sample provider, not from assay-based typing. The paper's findings and limits, for the study overall: The quantity of clinical and demographic metadata differed by source and by participant and was supplied without curation.

The CDR3 runs 10 residues from the cysteine to the phenylalanine. Of all the DNA, just the CDR3 is kept, 30 bases in frame from base 1. Trimming costs V 6 bases and J 10 bases, and their ends lie 9 bases apart. As encoded in the germline V gene, CDR1 is SNHLY while CDR2 is FYNNEI. Each collaborating institution followed its own protocols to collect whole blood in K2EDTA tubes. For TCRbeta analysis, collaborators shipped samples in one of three forms: frozen whole blood, isolated PBMCs, or DNA extracted from either of those sample types. TCRbeta CDR3 regions were amplified from genomic DNA using the immunoSEQ Assay, a bias-controlled multiplex PCR. The paper's processing steps were these. The number of nucleated cells in each sample was estimated by amplification of reference gene primers within the assay. To quantify the absolute abundance of each unique TCRbeta CDR3 rearrangement, sequence reads were collapsed and filtered. For each sample, productive Simpson clonality was calculated by taking the square root of Simpson's diversity index across productive rearrangements. This is the immuneACCESS table as TCRdb keeps it, with only in-frame sequences that have V and J called. A part of the clones is gone; compared with another copy, unresolved V genes explain less than half, and the rest is unexplained. The DNA was the basis for D and trimming; V, J and clone size are from that table. The sample records about 330,000 clones, 65% to 90% of which are singletons. Roughly 7% of the sample is taken by the ten largest.

The sequencing sample was made of peripheral blood. The chain joins TRBV2 to TRBJ1-1; the D gene cannot be resolved reliably. The source of this sequence is a human donor in a cohort sampled during active COVID-19. The DNA is TGTGCCAGCAGGGCTCTCATAGCTTTCTTT. The translation is CASRALIAFF.